The clone carrying this TCR beta chain was counted ten times or more. This sample stems from a study of T-cell reconstitution after alpha-beta-depleted transplantation in children. Unique molecular identifiers were used in preparing the TCRbeta library. TCRdb passed the PCR reads through MiXCR, listing each CDR3 protein once. Here the sample spans hundreds of thousands of distinct CDR3 sequences, over 10% being singletons. This clonotype was sampled from a male patient younger than 18 who had a stem cell transplant for acute myeloid leukemia, so the T cells may come from the graft donor. The sample consisted of PBMCs, mostly from graft donor cells, taken 360 days after TCRalphabeta/CD19-depleted stem cell transplant.

The CDR3 spells CASSRAVASGETQYF. The CDR3 DNA sequence: TGTGCCAGCAGCCGGGCCGTCGCTAGCGGGGAGACCCAGTACTTC. The chain couples TRBV12-3 or TRBV12-4 to TRBJ2-5, with 8 bases that match TRBD2. The CDR3 is made up of 15 amino acids. Trimming removed 6 bases from V and 5 bases from J; junction bases left unmatched: 11.